The 21 T cell receptor beta chains below were found in one sample sequenced in a study of T cells in Graves' hyperthyroidism and ophthalmopathy. Amplified TCR beta CDR3 regions derived from RNA transcripts. HTBI primers drove first-round RT-PCR of the TCR CDR3. TCRdb re-analysed the multiplex PCR reads in MiXCR, keeping a single row per CDR3 protein. The table lists under 600,000 distinct CDR3 sequences, around 16% of them singletons. Sample: blood. The receptors were sampled from a woman aged 40 to 50 with Graves' ophthalmopathy.

The table lists this clonotype with many counts. V and J are TRBV18 and TRBJ1-1, with D possibly matching TRBD1 (5 bases). This CDR3 region has 13 residues. The V end was cut by 5 bases, the J end by 4 bases, with 11 bases between. Germline V gene sequence: CDR1 KGHSH, CDR2 LQKENI. CDR3 in DNA: TGTGCCAGCTCATCCGCGGGGGGCACTGAAGCTTTCTTT. Protein: CASSSAGGTEAFF.

This clonotype appeared a few times. This may stem from a read error, because a much larger clone lies one nucleotide away. The V gene is TRBV18, the J gene TRBJ1-1; D ambiguous. Germline CDR1 KGHSH, CDR2 LQKENI. The CDR3 has 14 residues. In DNA, the CDR3 is TGTGCCGGCTCAACGAGCAGTTTGAACACTGAAGCTTTCTTT. Its translation is CAGSTSSLNTEAFF.

The rearrangement links TRBV7-2 to TRBJ1-4; TRBD1 aligns across 9 bases. The CDR3 is 17 residues long. Germline trimming cut 2 bases from V and 0 bases from J; bases unmatched to any gene: 4. Germline assignment: CDR1 SGHTA and CDR2 FQGNSA. CDR3 sequence: CASSLPGQGATNEKLFF. In nucleotides, the CDR3 is TGTGCCAGCAGCTTACCGGGACAGGGTGCAACTAATGAAAAACTGTTTTTT.

This clonotype appeared many times. This chain joins TRBV20-1 and TRBJ1-6; D gene ambiguous. The CDR3 is 14 amino acids. Trimming took 1 base from V and 6 from J, leaving 10 bases between them. Germline CDR1 reads DFQATT; CDR2 reads SNEGSKA (reference sequence). Here the CDR3 DNA reads TGCAGTGCTAGAGTGGCAGCAAGTAATTCACCCCTCCACTTT. It encodes CSARVAASNSPLHF.

Ten or more counts support this clonotype. The chain links TRBV28 to TRBJ1-3, with D hard to call. The V gene's germline CDR1 is MDHEN and CDR2 SYDVKM. The CDR3 has 14 residues. V lost 3 bases to trimming and J lost 4 bases, with 10 bases between them. CDR3: CASSFPRTGNTIYF. In DNA, the CDR3 is TGTGCCAGCAGTTTCCCCAGGACGGGAAACACCATATATTTT.

Only a few counts were recorded for this clonotype. This chain uses TRBV29-1 with TRBJ1-2, with D unresolved. The V end lost 4 bases, the J end lost 8 bases, and 23 bases lay between the germline ends. The CDR3 is 15 amino acids. Germline V gene data show CDR1 as SQVTM and CDR2 as ANQGSEA. CDR3 in amino acids: CSVGSPIDRPGGYTF. In nucleotides, the CDR3 is TGCAGCGTTGGATCCCCGATAGATAGGCCCGGGGGCTACACCTTC.

A remark on this clonotype: Since a much larger clone is just one base distant, this may be a read error. The V and J genes are TRBV11-2 and TRBJ1-3; D may be TRBD1 (6 bases). Trimming left V 5 bases short and J 4 bases short, with 15 bases between. CDR3 size: 15 residues. Germline V CDR1 and CDR2: SGHAT, FQNNGV. The CDR3 DNA reads as TGTGCCAGCAGCACACAACAGGGACGGGGAAACACCATATATTTT. Encoded protein: CASSTQQGRGNTIYF.

This clonotype was recorded at least ten times. The CDR3 DNA sequence: TGTGCCAGCTCGCCCCAGACAGACCAATACAATGAGCAGTTCTTC. Translated: CASSPQTDQYNEQFF. The rearrangement joins TRBV18 to TRBJ2-1; D may be TRBD1 (5 bases). CDR1 is KGHSH, CDR2 LQKENI, per germline. The CDR3 totals 15 residues. V was clipped by 6 bases and J by 4 bases, with 16 bases between them.

This rearrangement joins TRBV6-1 to TRBJ2-7; D perhaps matches TRBD1 (5 bases). This CDR3 is 12 amino acids long. Germline lookup yields CDR1 MNHNS and CDR2 SASEGT. The V end was cut by 3 bases, the J end by 3 bases, with 6 bases between. For the CDR3, the DNA is TGTGCCAGCAGTGAGACAGACTACGAGCAGTACTTC. Protein: CASSETDYEQYF.

This clonotype occurred a few times. The chain combines TRBV28 with TRBJ2-5; possible D gene TRBD1, 5 bases. Per the germline V gene, CDR1 is MDHEN and CDR2 is SYDVKM. The V end was cut by 3 bases, the J end by 5 bases, with 16 bases between. The CDR3 totals 15 residues. CDR3 nucleotides: TGTGCCAGCAGTTTCCGAAGGCAGGGTGGTGAGACCCAGTACTTC. Residues: CASSFRRQGGETQYF.

In this sample, this clonotype turned up many times. The chain has TRBV12-3 or TRBV12-4 and TRBJ1-1; no firm D call. The CDR3 has 13 residues. V shed 4 bases and J shed 4 bases, with 10 bases lying between them. The CDR3 sequence is CASSSDRSTEAFF. Written as DNA, the CDR3 is TGTGCCAGCAGTTCGGACCGGAGCACTGAAGCTTTCTTT.

Only one count was recorded for this clonotype. The chain has TRBV3-1 and TRBJ2-2; no definite D call. Trimming stripped 5 bases from V and 4 bases from J, with 14 bases between. The CDR3 covers 15 residues. CDR1 and CDR2 (germline): LGHDT, YNNKEL (reference sequence). Here the CDR3 DNA reads TGTGCCAGCAGCTTATTCAGGCGGTTCACCGGGGAGCTGTTTTTT. It translates to CASSLFRRFTGELFF.

This clonotype was seen a handful of times. V gene TRBV7-8 combines with J gene TRBJ1-5; the D is unclear. V was cut by 3 bases and J by 2 bases, with 11 bases left in between. This CDR3 is built from 15 residues. Germline lookup yields CDR1 SGHVS and CDR2 FQNEAQ. The CDR3 sequence: CASSLSDVGNQPQHF. Written as DNA, the CDR3 is TGTGCCAGCAGCTTGTCGGACGTGGGCAATCAGCCCCAGCATTTT.

This clonotype was found a few times. The V gene is TRBV20-1, the J gene TRBJ1-5, with TRBD1 matching over 9 bases. With V trimmed by 0 bases and J by 4 bases, 10 bases remained unmatched. Germline V gene data show CDR1 as DFQATT and CDR2 as SNEGSKA (reference sequence). The CDR3 contains 17 residues. The CDR3 spells CSARDRLQGATNQPQHF. CDR3 nucleotide sequence: TGCAGTGCTAGAGATCGGTTACAGGGGGCAACTAATCAGCCCCAGCATTTT.

This clonotype came up many times. V and J are TRBV6-1 and TRBJ1-1; a possible D gene is TRBD1 (6 bases). CDR1 and CDR2 from the germline V gene are MNHNS and SASEGT. The CDR3 length is 16 residues. Trimming took off 6 bases at V and 3 bases at J, with 20 bases between the two ends. CDR3 bases: TGTGCCAGCAGCTGGTCCTTGGGGGCGCGAGACACTGAAGCTTTCTTT. It yields the protein CASSWSLGARDTEAFF.

This clonotype was seen a few times. The gene calls are TRBV28 and TRBJ1-2, with D uncertain. The CDR3 sequence is 11 residues long. Trimming took 8 bases from V and 8 from J, leaving 12 bases between them. Germline V gene data show CDR1 as MDHEN and CDR2 as SYDVKM. The CDR3 DNA is TGTGCCAGCCGCGCGGTTCGGGGCTACACCTTC. This gives the protein CASRAVRGYTF.

The sample holds many counts of this clonotype. The chain uses TRBV11-2 and TRBJ2-1; maybe TRBD1 (6 bases). In germline, CDR1 is SGHAT, CDR2 FQNNGV. The CDR3 totals 16 residues. Trimming pared 4 bases from V and 3 bases from J, leaving 16 bases between. The CDR3 sequence: CASSSTGTTIYNEQFF. Written as DNA, the CDR3 is TGTGCCAGCAGCTCCACCGGGACAACCATCTACAATGAGCAGTTCTTC.

In its sample, this clonotype was seen many times. This chain connects TRBV6-2 or TRBV6-3 to TRBJ2-5; the match to TRBD1 covers 7 bases. This CDR3 region has 17 residues. Per the germline V gene, CDR1 is MNHEY and CDR2 is SVGEGT. With V trimmed by 0 bases and J by 6 bases, 13 bases remained unmatched. CDR3 sequence (DNA): TGTGCCAGCAGTTACTCTGACGGGACAGTGGGGCAGAAGACCCAGTACTTC. Translation gives CASSYSDGTVGQKTQYF.

Remarks on this clonotype: With only one base between it and a far larger clone, this is likely a read error. The J gene is TRBJ1-2, the V gene TRBV11-2; D gene unclear. Germline V gene sequence: CDR1 SGHAT, CDR2 FQNNGV. CDR3 length equals 13 residues. Written as DNA, the CDR3 is TGTGCCAGCAGCTTAGACACTAACTATGGCTACGCCTTC. It specifies CASSLDTNYGYAF.

V gene TRBV2 combines with J gene TRBJ2-5, with D perhaps matching TRBD2 (5 bases). This CDR3 spans 14 amino acids. V was trimmed by 3 bases and J by 3 bases, leaving 11 bases between them. CDR1 and CDR2 from the germline V gene are SNHLY and FYNNEI. The CDR3, as DNA: TGTGCCAGCAGTGACCCTAGCACCGAAGAGACCCAGTACTTC. Its protein is CASSDPSTEETQYF.

This chain uses TRBV7-9 with TRBJ2-1; TRBD2 agrees at 9 bases. The CDR3 consists of 16 residues. The V segment lost 7 bases and the J segment 12 bases; nucleotides outside the gene matches: 19. Germline-derived CDR1 and CDR2 are SEHNR and FQNEAQ (reference sequence). The CDR3 region has the DNA TGTGCCAGCATAGCTAGCAGGGCTAGCGGGAATTTAAGGCAGTTCTTC. Translation gives CASIASRASGNLRQFF.